This TCR beta chain emerged from a study of cytomegalovirus exposure and HLA in healthy donors. Details on this clone: Its target is unknown.

Study-level results: Within the approximately 110 validation repertoires, first-cohort TCR clusters tended to co-occur, according to a later analysis. Cytomegalovirus association was listed for about 160 TCR beta chains. Confirmation was obtained in vitro that a few CMV-associated chains are specific for CMV antigens.

Produced via immunoSEQ multiplex PCR; TCRdb's table is partial and in-frame only. The profile covers tens of thousands of clones, with 94% appearing a single time and 1.5% to 1.9% taken by the ten largest. Trimming removed 8 bases from V and 8 bases from J; junction bases left unmatched: 13. The CDR3 has 14 residues. Germline V CDR1 and CDR2: MNHNY, SVGAGI (reference sequence). This rearrangement joins TRBV6-6 to TRBJ1-1, with 8 bases identical to TRBD1. The specimen was PBMCs. The sequence came from a young man in good health and CMV-seropositive. The CDR3 DNA is TGTGCCAGCTTTAAAGGGACAGGAATTTCCGAAGCTTTCTTT. Its translation is CASFKGTGISEAFF.